What follows are 5 T cell receptor beta chains derived from one specimen sequenced in a study of T cells in Graves' hyperthyroidism and ophthalmopathy. Template material for amplifying TCR beta CDR3 regions consisted of RNA transcripts. The TCR CDR3 was amplified in a first-round RT-PCR using the HTBI primer set. MiXCR, run by TCRdb on the multiplex PCR reads, gives a single entry per CDR3 protein. The sample includes some 300,000 distinct CDR3 sequences, roughly 13% of them seen just once. Source material: blood. The receptors come from a woman between 40 and 50 years old with Graves' hyperthyroidism.

This chain joins TRBV27 and TRBJ2-1, with D possibly being TRBD2 (6 bases). CDR1 is MNHEY, CDR2 SMNVEV, per germline (reference sequence). This CDR3 has 14 amino acids. V lost 8 bases, J lost 2 bases, and 13 bases lay in between. Here the CDR3 reads CASVKEGPYNEQFF. The CDR3 coding sequence is TGTGCCAGCGTTAAGGAGGGCCCCTACAATGAGCAGTTCTTC.

This clonotype was found a few times. This chain joins TRBV9 and TRBJ2-1, with 9 bases that match TRBD2. CDR3 length: 16 residues. J gave up 2 bases and V 4 bases, and 7 bases lay outside the gene matches. Germline V gene data show CDR1 as SGDLS and CDR2 as YYNGEE. The CDR3 DNA sequence: TGTGCCAGCAGCCCTCGACTAGCGGCAACCTACAATGAGCAGTTCTTC. Residues: CASSPRLAATYNEQFF.

This clonotype was seen repeatedly, ten times or more. This chain uses TRBV7-6 with TRBJ2-5, with TRBD1 matching over 8 bases. V dropped 2 bases and J dropped 3; count of bases not matched to a gene: 11. The CDR3 extends over 17 amino acids. The germline gives CDR1 SGHVS, CDR2 FNYEAQ. This CDR3 reads CASSLIVYRGRKETQYF. CDR3 nucleotide sequence: TGTGCCAGCAGCTTAATCGTCTACAGGGGGAGGAAAGAGACCCAGTACTTC.

This clonotype appeared many times. V usage is TRBV29-1 and J usage is TRBJ2-1, with TRBD1 matching over 9 bases. V was clipped by 4 bases and J by 4 bases; unmatched bases: 5. Per the germline V gene, CDR1 is SQVTM and CDR2 is ANQGSEA. CDR3 length: 14 amino acids. CDR3 loop: CSVARTGDYNEQFF. CDR3 DNA: TGCAGCGTTGCCCGGACAGGGGATTACAATGAGCAGTTCTTC.

The V and J genes are TRBV3-1 and TRBJ1-2; D perhaps matches TRBD1 (5 bases). Germline CDR1 and CDR2: LGHDT and YNNKEL (reference sequence). The CDR3 consists of 13 residues. The V end was cut by 1 base, the J end by 6 bases, with 9 bases between. CDR3 sequence: CASSQARAHGYTF. Written as DNA, the CDR3 is TGTGCCAGCAGCCAAGCCAGGGCCCATGGCTACACCTTC.